This TCR beta chain was recovered during a study of cytotoxic CD8 clonotypes in ibrutinib-treated CLL. Findings and limits, study-wide: Clonality at baseline surpassed age-matched healthy donors and tracked circulating CD8+ T-cell counts. Sampling time points were not equivalent between sustained-remission and progressing patients. Public clonotypes (which were uncommon) either contracted or remained stable on treatment.

Profiled with immunoSEQ multiplex PCR; TCRdb holds only in-frame clones, not every one. The repertoire includes about 160,000 clones, less than 85% of them detected once, and about 4.9% sits in the top ten. With regard to this clone: Antigen: not known.

V lost 5 bases, J lost 8 bases, and 11 bases stayed unmatched. This CDR3 region has 14 residues. Germline values: CDR1 SGHTA, CDR2 FQGNSA. This receptor was identified in a human donor with chronic lymphocytic leukemia. The sequencing used PBMCs, collected after 24 months of ibrutinib treatment. The chain is built from TRBV7-2 and TRBJ1-2, with 7 bases fitting TRBD1. This chain's CDR3 is CASSPDRTGRGYTF. The CDR3 nucleotides read TGTGCCAGCAGCCCAGACAGGACAGGCCGGGGCTACACCTTC. Using reference TRBV7-2 and TRBJ1-2 for the parts outside the CDR3, the full variable domain is GAGVSQSPSNKVTEKGKDVELRCDPISGHTALYWYRQSLGQGLEFLIYFQGNSAPDKSGLPSDRFSAERTGGSVSTLTIQRTQQEDSAVYLCASSPDRTGRGYTFGSGTRLTVV.